The 12 T cell receptor beta chains below come from one sample, sequenced in a study of blood T cells in healthy people across ages. Combining a sample-barcoded 5' primer with a J-beta primer mix, a second PCR ran for about 7 to 11 cycles. TCRdb processed the 5' RACE reads anew with MiXCR; each CDR3 protein has one entry. The repertoire includes 1.5 million to 2 million distinct CDR3 sequences, about 30% of them detected once, and 7.7% sits in the top ten. The specimen was blood. The receptors were gathered from a woman aged 25 to 39 in good health.

This clonotype appeared a few times. J is TRBJ1-1 and V is TRBV5-1, with TRBD1 as a possible D gene (5 bases). The CDR3 consists of 15 residues. Trimming removed 3 bases at V and 0 bases at J, with 12 bases between. Germline V gene data show CDR1 as SGHRS and CDR2 as YFSETQ. Written as DNA, the CDR3 is TGCGCCAGCAGCTCAAATGCGGGGCTGAACACTGAAGCTTTCTTT. Residues: CASSSNAGLNTEAFF. The variable domain in full, with the rest retrieved from reference TRBV5-1 and TRBJ1-1, is KAGVTQTPRYLIKTRGQQVTLSCSPISGHRSVSWYQQTPGQGLQFLFEYFSETQRNKGNFPGRFSGRQFSNSRSEMNVSTLELGDSALYLCASSSNAGLNTEAFFGQGTRLTVV.

This clonotype has just a few counts. The chain is built from TRBV20-1 and TRBJ2-3; D gene uncertain. V lost 6 bases and J lost 4, with 11 bases in between. CDR1 and CDR2 (germline): DFQATT, SNEGSKA (reference sequence). This CDR3 has 12 residues. CDR3 DNA: TGCAGTGCCGAGCATAGCTCAGATACGCAGTATTTT. Its translation: CSAEHSSDTQYF.

As regards this clonotype: Germline and junction disagree at one end, which may indicate a read error. This chain connects TRBV27 to TRBJ1-4; 8 bases agree with TRBD1. CDR1 MNHEY and CDR2 SMNVEV come from the germline V gene (reference sequence). The CDR3 totals 12 residues. As DNA, the CDR3 is TGTGTCAGCGGCAGGGGGCACGAAAAACTGTTTTTT. This encodes CVSGRGHEKLFF.

This clonotype has just a few counts. The V and J genes are TRBV28 and TRBJ1-1; no definite D call. CDR1 is MDHEN and CDR2 is SYDVKM in the germline V gene. The CDR3 spans 13 residues. Trimming stripped 5 bases from V and 4 bases from J, with 11 bases between. CDR3 residues: CASSIGEGTEAFF. In DNA form, the CDR3 reads TGTGCCAGCAGTATCGGGGAGGGCACTGAAGCTTTCTTT.

V gene TRBV3-1 combines with J gene TRBJ2-5; perhaps TRBD2 as D (5 bases). Germline V gives CDR1 LGHDT, CDR2 YNNKEL (reference sequence). Between the trimmed V and J ends, which lost 3 bases and 5 bases, there was a span of 13 bases. CDR3 length: 14 amino acids. Here the CDR3 reads CASSHPLRGETQYF. The CDR3 region has the DNA TGTGCCAGCAGCCACCCCTTGCGAGGGGAGACCCAGTACTTC.

This clonotype appeared a few times. The J gene is TRBJ1-5, the V gene TRBV12-3 or TRBV12-4, with 11 bases identical to TRBD1. V shed 2 bases and J 8 bases; nucleotides not matched to a gene: 5. The CDR3 consists of 15 residues. CDR3 bases: TGTGCCAGCAGTTTATCAGGGACAGGGGGTAAGCCCCAGCATTTT. It yields the protein CASSLSGTGGKPQHF.

The chain is built from TRBV4-2 and TRBJ1-6; TRBD1 is a possible D gene (5 bases). CDR1 is LGHNA, CDR2 YNFKEQ, per germline. Trimming pared 6 bases from V and 11 bases from J, leaving 17 bases between. The CDR3 is 14 amino acids. The CDR3 reads CASSPGLGVPPLHF. The CDR3 DNA follows: TGTGCCAGCAGTCCGGGACTGGGTGTACCACCCCTCCACTTT.

The chain links TRBV7-6 to TRBJ2-7; 13 nucleotides line up with TRBD2. With 5 bases clipped from V and 6 bases from J, the junction kept 10 bases outside the gene matches. The length of the CDR3 is 16 residues. Germline CDR1 reads SGHVS; CDR2 reads FNYEAQ. CDR3 loop: CASSITSGGALGEQYF. The CDR3 nucleotides read TGTGCCAGCAGCATCACTAGCGGGGGGGCTTTGGGCGAGCAGTACTTC.

In its sample, this clonotype was seen a few times. A junction boundary mismatches the germline segment, possibly from a read error. The genes are TRBV10-3 and TRBJ2-1; D ambiguous. CDR1 and CDR2 from the germline V gene are ENHRY and SYGVKD. This CDR3 contains 13 residues. The CDR3 DNA reads TGTGCCATCAGGGAGTCGGGCCGAAATGAGCAGTTCTTC. Residues: CAIRESGRNEQFF.

This rearrangement joins TRBV5-1 to TRBJ1-5, with 11 bases fitting TRBD1. This CDR3 is 16 amino acids long. CDR1 SGHRS and CDR2 YFSETQ come from the germline V gene. J was trimmed by 4 bases and V by 0 bases; bases with no gene match: 3. Here the CDR3 reads CASSLGGTGGNQPQHF. CDR3 in DNA: TGCGCCAGCAGCTTGGGGGGGACAGGGGGGAATCAGCCCCAGCATTTT.

This chain connects TRBV5-1 to TRBJ2-1; a weak D match, TRBD2 (6 bases). With the DNA end fitting TRBJ2-7 better, the J assignment may be wrong. CDR3 length: 19 residues. Germline V CDR1 and CDR2: SGHRS, YFSETQ. The CDR3 reads CASSSGRGSRDFRYNEQYF. CDR3 sequence (DNA): TGCGCCAGCAGCAGCGGACGGGGGAGCCGGGACTTTCGATACAATGAGCAGTACTTC.

The V and J genes are TRBV7-6 and TRBJ2-5; no firm D call. The CDR3 loop spans 15 amino acids. V lost 4 bases to trimming and J lost 11 bases, with 23 bases between them. Per germline, CDR1 SGHVS and CDR2 FNYEAQ. CDR3 nucleotides: TGTGCCAGCAGCTATCTGGTACCCGGAAACAATGAGCAGTACTTC. It codes for CASSYLVPGNNEQYF.